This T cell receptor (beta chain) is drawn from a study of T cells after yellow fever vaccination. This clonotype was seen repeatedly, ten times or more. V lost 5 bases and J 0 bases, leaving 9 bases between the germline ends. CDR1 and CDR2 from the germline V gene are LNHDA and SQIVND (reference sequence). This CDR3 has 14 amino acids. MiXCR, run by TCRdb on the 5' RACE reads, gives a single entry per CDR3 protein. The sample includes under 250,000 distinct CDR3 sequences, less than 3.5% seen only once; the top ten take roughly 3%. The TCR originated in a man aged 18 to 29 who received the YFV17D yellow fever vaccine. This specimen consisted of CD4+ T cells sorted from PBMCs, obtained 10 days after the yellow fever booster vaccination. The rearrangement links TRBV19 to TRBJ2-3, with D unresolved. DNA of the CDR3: TGTGCCAGTAGTCTCGGTTTTAGCACAGATACGCAGTATTTT. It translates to CASSLGFSTDTQYF. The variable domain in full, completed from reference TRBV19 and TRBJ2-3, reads DGGITQSPKYLFRKEGQNVTLSCEQNLNHDAMYWYRQDPGQGLRLIYYSQIVNDFQKGDIAEGYSVSREKKESFPLTVTSAQKNPTAFYLCASSLGFSTDTQYFGPGTRLTVL.